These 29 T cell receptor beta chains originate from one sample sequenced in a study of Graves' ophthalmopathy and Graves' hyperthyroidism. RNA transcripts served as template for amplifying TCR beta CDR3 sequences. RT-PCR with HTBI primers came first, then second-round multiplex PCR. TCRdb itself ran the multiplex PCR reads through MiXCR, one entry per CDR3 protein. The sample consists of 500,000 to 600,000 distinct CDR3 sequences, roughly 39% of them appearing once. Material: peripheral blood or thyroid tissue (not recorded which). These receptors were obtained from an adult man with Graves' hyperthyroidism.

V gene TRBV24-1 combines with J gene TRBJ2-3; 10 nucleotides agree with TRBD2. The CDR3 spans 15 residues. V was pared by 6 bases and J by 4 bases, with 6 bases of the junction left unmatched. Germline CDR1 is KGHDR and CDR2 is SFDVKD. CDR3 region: CATSTPGTSADTQYF. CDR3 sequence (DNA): TGTGCCACCAGTACTCCCGGGACTAGCGCAGATACGCAGTATTTT.

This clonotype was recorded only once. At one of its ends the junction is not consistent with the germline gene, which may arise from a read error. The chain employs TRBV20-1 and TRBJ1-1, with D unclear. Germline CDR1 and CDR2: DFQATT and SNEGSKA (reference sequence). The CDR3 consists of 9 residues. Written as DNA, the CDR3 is TGCAGTGCTGGCACTGAGGCTTTCTTT. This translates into CSAGTEAFF.

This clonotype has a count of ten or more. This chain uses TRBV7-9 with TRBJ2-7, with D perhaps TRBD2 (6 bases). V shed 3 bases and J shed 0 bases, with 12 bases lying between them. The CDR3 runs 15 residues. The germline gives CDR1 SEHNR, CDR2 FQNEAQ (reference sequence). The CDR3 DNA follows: TGTGCCAGCAGCTTTGGCGGGACGGCCTCCTACGAGCAGTACTTC. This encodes CASSFGGTASYEQYF.

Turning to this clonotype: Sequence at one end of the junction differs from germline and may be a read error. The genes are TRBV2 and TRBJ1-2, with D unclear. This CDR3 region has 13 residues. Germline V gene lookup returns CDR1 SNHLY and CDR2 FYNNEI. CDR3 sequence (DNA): TGTGCCAGCAGATCACTTGTTAACTACGGCTACACCTTC. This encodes CASRSLVNYGYTF. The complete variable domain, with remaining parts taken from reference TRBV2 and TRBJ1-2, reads EPEVTQTPSHQVTQMGQEVILRCVPISNHLYFYWYRQILGQKVEFLVSFYNNEISEKSEIFDDQFSVERPDGSNFTLKIRSTKLEDSAMYFCASRSLVNYGYTFGSGTRLTVV.

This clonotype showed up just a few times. The CDR3 is CASSPDPGPDTQYF. CDR3 sequence (DNA): TGTGCCAGCAGCCCTGACCCCGGCCCGGATACGCAGTATTTT. V usage is TRBV12-3 or TRBV12-4 and J usage is TRBJ2-3; no reliable D call. There are 14 residues in the CDR3. V was cut by 6 bases and J by 6 bases, with 16 bases left in between.

CDR3 loop: CASSEGLAGVDNEQYF. Written as DNA, the CDR3 is TGTGCCAGCAGTGAAGGCTTAGCGGGAGTGGACAATGAGCAGTACTTC. This chain uses TRBV2 with TRBJ2-5; TRBD2 agrees at 9 bases. Per germline, CDR1 SNHLY and CDR2 FYNNEI. Trimming took 1 base from V and 11 from J; bases not matched to a gene: 14. The CDR3 runs to 16 residues.

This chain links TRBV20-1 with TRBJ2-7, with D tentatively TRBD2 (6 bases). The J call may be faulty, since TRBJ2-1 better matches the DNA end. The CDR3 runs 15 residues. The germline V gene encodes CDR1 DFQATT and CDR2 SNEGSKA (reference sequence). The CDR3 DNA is TGCAGTGCTAGACCTAGGGACTGGAACAATGAGGAGCAGTTCTTC. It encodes CSARPRDWNNEEQFF.

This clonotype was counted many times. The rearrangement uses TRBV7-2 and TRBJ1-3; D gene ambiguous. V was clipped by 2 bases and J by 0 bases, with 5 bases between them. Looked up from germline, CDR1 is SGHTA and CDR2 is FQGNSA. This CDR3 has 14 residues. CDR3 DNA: TGTGCCAGCAGCTTACAGAACTCTGGAAACACCATATATTTT. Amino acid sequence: CASSLQNSGNTIYF.

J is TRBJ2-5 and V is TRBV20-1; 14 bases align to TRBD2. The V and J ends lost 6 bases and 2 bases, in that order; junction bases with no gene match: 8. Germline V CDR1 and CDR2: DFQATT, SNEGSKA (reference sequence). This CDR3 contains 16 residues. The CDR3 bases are TGCAGTGCCGCACGACTAGCGGGGGGGATTCAAGAGACCCAGTACTTC. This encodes CSAARLAGGIQETQYF.

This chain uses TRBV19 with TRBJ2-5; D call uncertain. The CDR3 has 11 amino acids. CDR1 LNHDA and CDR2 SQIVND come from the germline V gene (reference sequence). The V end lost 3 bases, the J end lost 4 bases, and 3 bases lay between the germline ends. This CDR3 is CASSMSETQYF. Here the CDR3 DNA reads TGTGCCAGTAGTATGTCAGAGACCCAGTACTTC.

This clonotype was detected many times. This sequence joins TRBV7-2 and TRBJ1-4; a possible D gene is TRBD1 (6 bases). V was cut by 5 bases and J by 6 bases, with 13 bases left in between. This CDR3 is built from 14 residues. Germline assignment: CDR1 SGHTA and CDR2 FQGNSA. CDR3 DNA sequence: TGTGCCAGCAGCGCGGACAGATCTCATGAAAAACTGTTTTTT. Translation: CASSADRSHEKLFF.

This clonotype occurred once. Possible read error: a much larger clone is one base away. This CDR3 reads CASLVGGGEQYF. The CDR3 nucleotides read TGTGCTAGTCTGGTAGGAGGGGGCGAGCAGTACTTC. The J gene is TRBJ2-7, the V gene TRBV12-3 or TRBV12-4; tentatively, D is TRBD1 or TRBD2 (6 bases each). The CDR3 runs 12 residues.

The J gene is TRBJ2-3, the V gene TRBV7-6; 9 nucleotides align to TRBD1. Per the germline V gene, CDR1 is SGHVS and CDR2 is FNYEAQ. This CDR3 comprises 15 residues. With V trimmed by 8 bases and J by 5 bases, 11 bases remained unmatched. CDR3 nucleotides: TGTGCCAGCTCCCCACGGGACAGGGTAATAGATACGCAGTATTTT. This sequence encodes CASSPRDRVIDTQYF.

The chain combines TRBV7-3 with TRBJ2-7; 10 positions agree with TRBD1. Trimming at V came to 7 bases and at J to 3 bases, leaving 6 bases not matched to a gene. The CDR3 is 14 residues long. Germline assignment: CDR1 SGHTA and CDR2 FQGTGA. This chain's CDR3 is CASNSDRGDYEQYF. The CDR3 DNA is TGTGCCAGCAATTCGGACAGGGGGGACTACGAGCAGTACTTC.

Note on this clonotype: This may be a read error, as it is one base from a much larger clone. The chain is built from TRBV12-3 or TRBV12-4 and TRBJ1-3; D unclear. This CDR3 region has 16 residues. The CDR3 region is CASSPSLGRTGNTIHF. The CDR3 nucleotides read TGTGCCAGCAGTCCCTCCCTTGGCCGCACTGGAAACACCATACATTTT.

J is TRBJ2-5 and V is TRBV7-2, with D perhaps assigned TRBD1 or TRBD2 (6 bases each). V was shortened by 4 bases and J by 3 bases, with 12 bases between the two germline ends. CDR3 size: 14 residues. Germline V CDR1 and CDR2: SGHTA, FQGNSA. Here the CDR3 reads CASSSTGAEETQYF. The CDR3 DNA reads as TGTGCCAGCAGCTCCACGGGGGCGGAAGAGACCCAGTACTTC.

CDR3 sequence reads: CATSSLGGSSGANVLTF. For the CDR3, the DNA is TGTGCCACCAGCAGCTTGGGCGGGAGCTCTGGGGCCAACGTCCTGACTTTC. The chain combines TRBV15 with TRBJ2-6; 7 nucleotides line up with TRBD2. Germline V gives CDR1 LNHNV, CDR2 YYDKDF (reference sequence). The CDR3 runs 17 residues. V was clipped by 3 bases and J by 0 bases; unmatched bases: 5. The variable domain in full, with the rest retrieved from reference TRBV15 and TRBJ2-6, is DAMVIQNPRYQVTQFGKPVTLSCSQTLNHNVMYWYQQKSSQAPKLLFHYYDKDFNNEADTPDNFQSRRPNTSFCFLDIRSPGLGDTAMYLCATSSLGGSSGANVLTFGAGSRLTVL.

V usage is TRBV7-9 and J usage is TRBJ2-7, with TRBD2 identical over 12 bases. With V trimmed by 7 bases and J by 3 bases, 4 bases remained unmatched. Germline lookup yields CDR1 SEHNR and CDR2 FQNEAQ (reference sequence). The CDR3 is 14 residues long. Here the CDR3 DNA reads TGTGCCAGCACACCTAGCGGGGGGGACTACGAGCAGTACTTC. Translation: CASTPSGGDYEQYF.

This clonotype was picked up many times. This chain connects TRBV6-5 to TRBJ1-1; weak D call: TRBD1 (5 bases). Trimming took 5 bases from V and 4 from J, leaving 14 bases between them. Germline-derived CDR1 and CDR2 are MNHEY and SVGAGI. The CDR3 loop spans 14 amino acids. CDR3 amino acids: CASSEGPGGTEAFF. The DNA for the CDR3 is TGTGCCAGCAGTGAAGGACCTGGGGGCACTGAAGCTTTCTTT.

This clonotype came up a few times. The DNA for the CDR3 is TGTGCCAGCAGCCCAGGATGGGGGAAGGGGAACACTGAAGCTTTCTTT. Protein: CASSPGWGKGNTEAFF. V gene TRBV6-5 combines with J gene TRBJ1-1, with D possibly TRBD1 on 5 matching bases. V was trimmed by 6 bases and J by 1 base, leaving 18 bases between them. Germline V gene sequence: CDR1 MNHEY, CDR2 SVGAGI. The CDR3 contains 16 residues.

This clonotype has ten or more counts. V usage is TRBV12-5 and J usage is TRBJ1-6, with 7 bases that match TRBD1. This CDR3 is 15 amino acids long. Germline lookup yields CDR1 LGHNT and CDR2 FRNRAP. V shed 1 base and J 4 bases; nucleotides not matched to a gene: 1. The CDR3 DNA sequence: TGTGCTAGTGGTTTGGACAGGGGTTATAATTCACCCCTCCACTTT. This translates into CASGLDRGYNSPLHF.

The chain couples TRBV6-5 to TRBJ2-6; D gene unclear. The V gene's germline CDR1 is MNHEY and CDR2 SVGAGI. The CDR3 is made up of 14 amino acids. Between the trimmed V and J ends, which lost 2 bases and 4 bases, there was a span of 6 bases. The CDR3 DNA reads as TGTGCCAGCAGTTACCAGGTCGGGGCCAACGTCCTGACTTTC. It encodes CASSYQVGANVLTF.

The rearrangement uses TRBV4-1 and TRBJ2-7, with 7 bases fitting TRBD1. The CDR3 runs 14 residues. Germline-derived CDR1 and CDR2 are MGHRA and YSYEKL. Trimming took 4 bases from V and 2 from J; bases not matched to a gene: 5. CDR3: CASSLTGTAYEQYF. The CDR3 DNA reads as TGCGCCAGCAGCCTAACCGGGACAGCCTACGAGCAGTACTTC.

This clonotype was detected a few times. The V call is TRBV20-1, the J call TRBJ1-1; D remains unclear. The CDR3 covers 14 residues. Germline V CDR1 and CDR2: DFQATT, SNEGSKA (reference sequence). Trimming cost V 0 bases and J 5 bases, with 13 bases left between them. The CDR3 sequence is CSARDQVGKTEAFF. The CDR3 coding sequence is TGCAGTGCTAGAGATCAGGTGGGTAAGACTGAAGCTTTCTTT.

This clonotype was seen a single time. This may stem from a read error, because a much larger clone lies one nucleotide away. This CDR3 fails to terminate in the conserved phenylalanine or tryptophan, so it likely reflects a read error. The CDR3 loop is CASSSSPYRDFSYGYTS. The CDR3 DNA reads as TGTGCCAGCAGCTCCTCTCCATACAGGGACTTTAGCTATGGCTACACCTCC. The chain combines TRBV7-2 with TRBJ1-2; TRBD1 is a possible D gene (6 bases). Trimming removed 4 bases from V and 4 bases from J, with 22 bases in between. CDR3 size: 17 residues. The germline V gene encodes CDR1 SGHTA and CDR2 FQGNSA.

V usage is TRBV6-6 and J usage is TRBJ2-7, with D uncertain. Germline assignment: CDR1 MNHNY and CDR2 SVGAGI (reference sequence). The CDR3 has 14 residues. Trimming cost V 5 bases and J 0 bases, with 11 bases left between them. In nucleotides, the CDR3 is TGTGCCAGCAGTGAAAAGCGAAGCTCCTACGAGCAGTACTTC. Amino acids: CASSEKRSSYEQYF.

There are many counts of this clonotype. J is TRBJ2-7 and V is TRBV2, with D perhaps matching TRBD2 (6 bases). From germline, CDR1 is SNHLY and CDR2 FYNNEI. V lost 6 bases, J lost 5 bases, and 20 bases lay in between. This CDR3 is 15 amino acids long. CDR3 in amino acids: CASSPHREPRNEQYF. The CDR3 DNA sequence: TGTGCCAGCAGCCCTCACCGGGAGCCCAGGAACGAGCAGTACTTC.

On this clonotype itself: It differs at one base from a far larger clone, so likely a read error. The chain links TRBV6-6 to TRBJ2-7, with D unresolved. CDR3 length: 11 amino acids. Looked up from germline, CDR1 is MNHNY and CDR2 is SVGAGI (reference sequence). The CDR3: CASSYGYGQYF. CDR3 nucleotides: TGTGCCAGCAGTTATGGTTACGGGCAGTACTTC.

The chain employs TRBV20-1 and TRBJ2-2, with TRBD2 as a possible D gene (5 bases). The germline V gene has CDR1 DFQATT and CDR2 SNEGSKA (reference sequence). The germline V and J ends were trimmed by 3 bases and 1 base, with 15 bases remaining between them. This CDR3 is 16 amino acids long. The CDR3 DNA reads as TGCAGTGCTAGGAGGATGGCCGGGGTGAACACCGGGGAGCTGTTTTTT. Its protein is CSARRMAGVNTGELFF.